This T cell receptor (beta chain) was sequenced during a study of T cell clones after liver transplantation. Overall study: Samples came from ITN030ST, which attempted immunosuppression withdrawal within 2 years of liver transplantation. A pre-transplant mixed lymphocyte reaction with TCRbeta sequencing defined graft-donor-reactive clones followed in post-transplant blood.

Only in-frame clones appear in the TCRdb table, and some are missing; sequencing was by immunoSEQ multiplex PCR. The sample carries about 58,000 clones, roughly 70% recorded once. Germline V CDR1 and CDR2: LGHNA, YSLEER. Trimming took 1 base from V and 3 from J, leaving 9 bases between them. The CDR3 is 15 amino acids. The clonotype was recovered from a human patient who received a liver transplant. Part of the T cell pool may stem from the graft donor. This chain joins TRBV4-3 and TRBJ2-2, with D tentatively TRBD2 (5 bases). The source was CD4+ T cells from blood, collected at the approximately 16-month timepoint. The CDR3 protein is CASSQVLGDTGELFF. CDR3 nucleotides: TGCGCCAGCAGCCAAGTACTAGGAGACACCGGGGAGCTGTTTTTT.